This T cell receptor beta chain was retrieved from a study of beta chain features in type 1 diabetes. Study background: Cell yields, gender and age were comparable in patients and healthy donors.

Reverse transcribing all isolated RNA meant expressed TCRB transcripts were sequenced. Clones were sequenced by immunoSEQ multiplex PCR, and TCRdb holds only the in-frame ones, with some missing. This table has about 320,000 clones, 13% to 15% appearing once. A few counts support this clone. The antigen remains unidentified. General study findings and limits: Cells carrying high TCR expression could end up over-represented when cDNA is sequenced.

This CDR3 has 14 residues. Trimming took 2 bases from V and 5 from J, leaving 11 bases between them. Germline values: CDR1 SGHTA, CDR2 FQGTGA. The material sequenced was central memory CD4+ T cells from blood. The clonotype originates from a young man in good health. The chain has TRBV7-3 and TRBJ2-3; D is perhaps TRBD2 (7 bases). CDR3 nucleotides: TGTGCCAGCAGCTTAGGGGGGGCTTTAGATACGCAGTATTTT. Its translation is CASSLGGALDTQYF.